The source of this T cell receptor (beta chain) is a study of control samples from healthy donors and cancer patients. Per germline, CDR1 LGHDT and CDR2 YNNKEL (reference sequence). The CDR3 contains 16 residues. The V segment lost 4 bases and the J segment 6 bases; nucleotides outside the gene matches: 11. Measured with immunoSEQ multiplex PCR; TCRdb has only the in-frame clones, and not every one. Here the sample spans around 140,000 clones, over 75% being singletons. This receptor was identified in a man aged 35-49 years in good health. Sequenced sample: blood. The chain is built from TRBV3-1 (or the pseudogene TRBV3-2) and TRBJ2-7, with 11 bases that match TRBD1. In DNA, the CDR3 is TGTGCCAGCAGCCTAATATCCGGGACAGGGGGTAGCGAGCAGTACTTC. Translation gives CASSLISGTGGSEQYF.